The clone carrying this T cell receptor beta chain was observed a single time. Extracted RNA was reverse transcribed into cDNA, the sequencing template. Sequenced by immunoSEQ multiplex PCR; TCRdb stores in-frame clones only, minus some. The table records some 210,000 clones, 57% of them present only once. This record comes from a study of CD8+ T cells in alopecia areata. About the study: Treatment of the treated patients consisted of oral tofacitinib, 5 to 10 mg twice daily.

Trimming at V came to 5 bases and at J to 9 bases, leaving 12 bases not matched to a gene. The germline V gene encodes CDR1 GTSNPN and CDR2 SVGIG (reference sequence). The CDR3 is 13 residues long. It was from PBMCs that CD4+ and CD8+ T cells were sorted. The source material was CD4+ T cells sorted from blood, sampled at week 0. The chain couples TRBV30 to TRBJ2-7; TRBD1 aligns across 8 bases. This clonotype was sampled from a human donor with alopecia areata. The CDR3 sequence is CAWSGTGPGRQYF. CDR3 DNA: TGTGCCTGGTCTGGGACAGGTCCGGGTCGGCAGTACTTC.